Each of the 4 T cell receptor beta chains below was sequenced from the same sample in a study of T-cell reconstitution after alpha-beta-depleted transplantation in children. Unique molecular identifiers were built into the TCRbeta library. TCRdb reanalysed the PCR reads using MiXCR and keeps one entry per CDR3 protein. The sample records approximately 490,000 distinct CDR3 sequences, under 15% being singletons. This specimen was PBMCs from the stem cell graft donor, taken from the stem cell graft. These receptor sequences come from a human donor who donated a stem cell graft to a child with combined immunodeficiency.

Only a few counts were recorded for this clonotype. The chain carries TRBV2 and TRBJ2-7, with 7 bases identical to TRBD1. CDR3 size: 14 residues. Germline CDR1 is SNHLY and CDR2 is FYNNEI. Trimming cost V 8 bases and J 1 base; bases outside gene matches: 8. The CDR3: CASARDRVSYEQYF. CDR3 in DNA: TGTGCCAGCGCACGAGACAGGGTTTCCTACGAGCAGTACTTC.

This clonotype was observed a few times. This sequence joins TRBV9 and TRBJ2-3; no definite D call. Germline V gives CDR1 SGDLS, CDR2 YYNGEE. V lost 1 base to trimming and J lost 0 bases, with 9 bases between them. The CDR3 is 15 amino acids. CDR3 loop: CASSVWSSSTDTQYF. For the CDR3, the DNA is TGTGCCAGCAGCGTATGGTCCTCTAGCACAGATACGCAGTATTTT.

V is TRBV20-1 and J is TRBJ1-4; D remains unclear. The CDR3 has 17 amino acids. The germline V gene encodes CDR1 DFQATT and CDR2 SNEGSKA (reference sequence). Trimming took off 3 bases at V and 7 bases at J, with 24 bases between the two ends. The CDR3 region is CSAREVFAGGVAEKLFF. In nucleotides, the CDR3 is TGCAGTGCTAGGGAAGTATTTGCCGGAGGAGTTGCTGAAAAACTGTTTTTT.

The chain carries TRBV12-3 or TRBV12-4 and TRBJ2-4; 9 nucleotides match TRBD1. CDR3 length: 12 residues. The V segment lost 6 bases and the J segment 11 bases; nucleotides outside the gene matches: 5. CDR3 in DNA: TGTGCCAGCAGGGGGGGACAGGGCTTTCAGTACTTC. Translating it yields CASRGGQGFQYF.